Listed below are T cell receptor beta chains from one sample, sequenced in a study of T cell repertoires in cytomegalovirus infection. TCRdb re-analysed the reads in MiXCR, keeping a single row per CDR3 protein. This sample has 400,000 to 550,000 distinct CDR3 sequences, with about 11% found just once. Sequencing was performed on PBMCs. Source of these receptors: a human donor in good health (CMV status not recorded). Some clones in this sample may be carry-over from other donors' samples. CDR3s include the opening cysteine and the closing phenylalanine or tryptophan. The order of the fields is CDR3 protein, J gene, V gene, D gene. D genes are given only for firm matches.

CSARDPSGSPYEQYF | TRBJ2-7 | TRBV20-1 | TRBD2
CASSRAGTSGQETQYF | TRBJ2-5 | TRBV7-2 | TRBD2
CAISFGTGNTEAFF | TRBJ1-1 | TRBV10-3 | TRBD1
CASSQDLETGELFF | TRBJ2-2 | TRBV3-1 | .
CATSDPRDRSTDTQYF | TRBJ2-3 | TRBV24-1 | TRBD1
CASSLAQAAEAFF | TRBJ1-1 | TRBV7-8 | .
CATLDSSPYGYTF | TRBJ1-2 | TRBV10-3 | .
CASSPWAAQRSGGNEQFF | TRBJ2-1 | TRBV28 | TRBD2
CAISESSETQYF | TRBJ2-5 | TRBV10-3 | .
CASSPTGESYGYTF | TRBJ1-2 | TRBV7-3 | TRBD1
CSVEVVVGQPQHF | TRBJ1-5 | TRBV29-1 | .